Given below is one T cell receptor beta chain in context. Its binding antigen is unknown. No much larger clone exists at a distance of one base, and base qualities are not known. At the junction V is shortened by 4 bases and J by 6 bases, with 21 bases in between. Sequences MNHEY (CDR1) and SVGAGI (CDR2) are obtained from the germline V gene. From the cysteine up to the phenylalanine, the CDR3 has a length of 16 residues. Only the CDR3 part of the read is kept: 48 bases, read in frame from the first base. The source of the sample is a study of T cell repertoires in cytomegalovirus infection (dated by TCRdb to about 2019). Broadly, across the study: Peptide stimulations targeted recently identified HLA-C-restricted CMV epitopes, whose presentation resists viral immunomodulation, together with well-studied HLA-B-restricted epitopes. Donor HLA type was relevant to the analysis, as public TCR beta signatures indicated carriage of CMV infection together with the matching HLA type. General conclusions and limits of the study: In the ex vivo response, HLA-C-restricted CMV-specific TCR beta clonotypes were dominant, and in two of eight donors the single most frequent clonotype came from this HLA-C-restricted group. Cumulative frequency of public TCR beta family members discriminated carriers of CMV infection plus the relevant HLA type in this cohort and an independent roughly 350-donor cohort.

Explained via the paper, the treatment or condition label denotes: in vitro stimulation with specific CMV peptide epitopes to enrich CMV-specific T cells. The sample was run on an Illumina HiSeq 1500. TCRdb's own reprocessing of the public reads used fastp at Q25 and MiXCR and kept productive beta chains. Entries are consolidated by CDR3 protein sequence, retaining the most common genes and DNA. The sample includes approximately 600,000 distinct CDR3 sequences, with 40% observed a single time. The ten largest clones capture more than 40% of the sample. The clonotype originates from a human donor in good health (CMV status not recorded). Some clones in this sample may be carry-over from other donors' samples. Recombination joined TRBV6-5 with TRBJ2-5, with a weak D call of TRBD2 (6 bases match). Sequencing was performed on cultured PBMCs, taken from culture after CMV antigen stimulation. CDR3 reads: CASSSLGGLPEKTQYF. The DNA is TGTGCCAGCAGTTCACTCGGGGGACTCCCTGAAAAGACCCAGTACTTC.